These 3 T cell receptor beta chains were all obtained from the same sample, sequenced in a study of blood T cell repertoires in COVID-19. TCRdb's copy holds only in-frame clones and misses some; the assay was immunoSEQ multiplex PCR. Here the sample spans 200,000 to 250,000 clones, approximately 90% being singletons. The specimen was peripheral blood. The receptors come from a woman under 30 who had recovered from COVID-19.

The chain carries TRBV6-4 and TRBJ1-1; D ambiguous. Germline values: CDR1 MRHNA, CDR2 SNTAGT. The CDR3 is made up of 15 amino acids. V lost 2 bases and J 1 base, leaving 11 bases between the germline ends. The CDR3 coding sequence is TGTGCCAGCAGTGACGAGGCCAAGCAGAACACTGAAGCTTTCTTT. Protein sequence: CASSDEAKQNTEAFF.

The chain links TRBV3-1 (or the pseudogene TRBV3-2) to TRBJ1-1; the D gene is possibly TRBD1 (6 bases). Between the trimmed V and J ends, which lost 6 bases and 0 bases, there was a span of 11 bases. From germline, CDR1 is LGHDT and CDR2 YNNKEL (reference sequence). This CDR3 spans 14 amino acids. CDR3 residues: CASREQGMNTEAFF. CDR3 coding DNA: TGTGCCAGCAGAGAACAGGGAATGAACACTGAAGCTTTCTTT.

This clone was found once. The rearrangement joins TRBV7-2 to TRBJ1-1; D possibly corresponds to TRBD1 (6 bases). CDR1 is SGHTA and CDR2 is FQGNSA in the germline V gene. The CDR3 is made up of 16 amino acids. V shed 0 bases and J shed 2 bases, with 13 bases lying between them. This chain's CDR3 is CASSLAWAGANTEAFF. CDR3 sequence (DNA): TGTGCCAGCAGCTTAGCATGGGCAGGGGCCAACACTGAAGCTTTCTTT.